These 10 T cell receptor beta chains were sequenced from one sample in a study of blood T cells in healthy people across ages. Through a sample-barcoded 5' primer and a J-beta primer mix, a second PCR was run for about 6 to 11 cycles. TCRdb reprocessed the 5' RACE reads with MiXCR, giving one entry per CDR3 protein. The sample lists about 1.7 million distinct CDR3 sequences, 28% occurring once. Sequenced input: blood. The receptors were gathered from a woman aged 25 to 39 in good health.

The rearrangement links TRBV29-1 to TRBJ1-1, with 10 bases that match TRBD1. Germline V gene lookup returns CDR1 SQVTM and CDR2 ANQGSEA. This CDR3 has 14 residues. The V gene end was trimmed by 5 bases and the J gene end by 10 bases; junction bases not matched to a gene: 13. In nucleotides, the CDR3 is TGCAGCGTTCAACCTCCGGGACAGGGGCTTACAGCTTTCTTT. Translation: CSVQPPGQGLTAFF.

Remarks on this clonotype: A read error is possible here, since a much larger clone lies one base away. The V call is TRBV5-1, the J call TRBJ1-2; TRBD1 is a possible D gene (5 bases). The length of the CDR3 is 12 residues. V shed 1 base and J shed 8 bases, with 9 bases lying between them. Germline V gene lookup returns CDR1 SGHRS and CDR2 YFSETQ. CDR3 coding DNA: TGCGCCAGCAGCTTGAATTGGGGCGGCTACACCTTC. Amino acids: CASSLNWGGYTF.

V and J are TRBV7-6 and TRBJ2-3; D gene unclear. This CDR3 has 14 residues. V was shortened by 5 bases and J by 0 bases, with 9 bases between the two germline ends. CDR1 and CDR2 (germline): SGHVS, FNYEAQ. CDR3 loop: CASSIRRSTDTQYF. CDR3 DNA sequence: TGTGCCAGCAGCATAAGACGTAGCACAGATACGCAGTATTTT.

This clonotype was counted ten times or more. An end of the junction differs from the germline gene, which may be a read error. The chain combines TRBV5-1 with TRBJ2-3; D gene unclear. The germline V gene has CDR1 SGHRS and CDR2 YFSETQ. CDR3 size: 14 residues. The CDR3 region has the DNA TGTGCCAGCAGCTTGGCCCAGGGCACAGATACGCAGTATTTT. This gives the protein CASSLAQGTDTQYF.

This clonotype has more than one count but fewer than ten. The CDR3 loop is CATSPTTGQPETQYF. The CDR3 coding sequence is TGTGCCACCAGTCCTACCACGGGACAGCCGGAGACCCAGTACTTC. This chain links TRBV24-1 with TRBJ2-5; the match to TRBD1 covers 7 bases. The CDR3 is made up of 15 amino acids. Germline V gene sequence: CDR1 KGHDR, CDR2 SFDVKD. Losses at the gene ends were 6 bases for V and 5 bases for J; bases not matched to a gene: 11.

This chain connects TRBV7-9 to TRBJ2-1; tentatively, D is TRBD1 (6 bases). Germline-derived CDR1 and CDR2 are SEHNR and FQNEAQ (reference sequence). The CDR3 has 13 amino acids. V lost 3 bases, J lost 5 bases, and 8 bases lay in between. Written as DNA, the CDR3 is TGTGCCAGCAGCTTCCGGGACAACAATGAGCAGTTCTTC. The encoded protein is CASSFRDNNEQFF.

This clonotype was seen a single time. The DNA is left out, because the CDR3 cannot be placed on it with certainty; the CDR3 is given as TCRdb lists it. The chain is built from TRBV11-2 and TRBJ1-4; TRBD1, the table's D call, was not compared with the DNA. Per germline, CDR1 SGHAT and CDR2 FQNNGV. From its first to its last residue, the CDR3 has 23 amino acids. The CDR3 sequence is CARGRRSAGANVLTFGATEKLFF.

This clonotype appeared a few times. The chain links TRBV5-1 to TRBJ2-1, with 11 nucleotides matching TRBD1. In germline, CDR1 is SGHRS, CDR2 YFSETQ. This CDR3 has 14 amino acids. The J segment lost 9 bases and the V segment lost 4 bases, leaving 6 bases of the junction unmatched. The DNA of the CDR3 is TGCGCCAGCAGCCTAGGGACAGGGGGGAGTGAGCAGTTCTTC. Translation gives CASSLGTGGSEQFF.

CDR3 sequence: CASSQGGVAGLDTDTQYF. CDR3 sequence (DNA): TGCGCCAGCAGCCAGGGGGGAGTAGCGGGACTAGACACAGATACGCAGTATTTT. V and J are TRBV4-3 and TRBJ2-3; 8 nucleotides match TRBD2. The V gene end was trimmed by 3 bases and the J gene end by 2 bases; junction bases not matched to a gene: 13. The germline CDR1 and CDR2 sequences are LGHNA and YSLEER. The CDR3 length is 18 residues.

About this clonotype: A read error may explain this, as a much larger clone is one base away. V and J are TRBV29-1 and TRBJ2-4; either TRBD1 or TRBD2 may fit D (5 bases each). The V end lost 5 bases, the J end lost 13 bases, and 21 bases lay between the germline ends. From germline, CDR1 is SQVTM and CDR2 ANQGSEA. This CDR3 comprises 13 residues. The CDR3 DNA reads as TGCAGCGTTCATGATGGGGGTCTGTTTGAGCAGTACTTC. It codes for CSVHDGGLFEQYF.